This is a list of T cell receptor beta chains from one sample in a study of blood T cells in healthy people across ages. TCRdb analysed the 5' RACE reads with MiXCR anew, one entry per CDR3 protein. The sample shows roughly 800,000 distinct CDR3 sequences, just under 25% of them seen only once. These data were likewise used in another study, on T cells of mothers and their children.

Sequenced: blood. The receptors shown here come from a boy younger than 18 in good health. The CDR3 runs from the conserved cysteine through the conserved F or W. D genes are given only for firm matches. Expanded clones get a size class; other rows say once, few or many, or leave the size out.

DNA	CDR3	V	J	D	length	size
TGTGCCAGCAGCCGGCGACTAGCGGGGGACCACTACAATGAGCAGTTCTTC	CASSRRLAGDHYNEQFF	TRBV4-2	TRBJ2-1	TRBD2	17	.
TGTGCCAGCAGTGAATTGGGTTCCCCGTACAATGAGCAGCTCTTC	CASSELGSPYNEQLF	TRBV25-1	TRBJ2-5	.	15	few
TGTGCCAGCAGGTCACACCTGAGCTCCTACAATGAGCAGTTCTTC	CASRSHLSSYNEQFF	TRBV6-5	TRBJ2-1	.	15	.
TGTGCCAGCAGGGAGACAGGGCGCACCGGGGAGCTGTTTTTT	CASRETGRTGELFF	TRBV6-5	TRBJ2-2	TRBD1	14	.
TGTGCCTCACAAAACTCCTACGCCTACCAAGAGACCCAGTACTTC	CASQNSYAYQETQYF	TRBV15	TRBJ2-5	.	15	few
TGCGCCAGCAGCCAAGATCGGTACCAAACCTACGAGCAGTACTTC	CASSQDRYQTYEQYF	TRBV4-3	TRBJ2-7	.	15	.
TGCAGCTTCGCCGGGACAGGGCCAGAGACCCAGTACTTC	CSFAGTGPETQYF	TRBV29-1	TRBJ2-5	TRBD1	13	.
TGTGCCAGCAAGCCCGGACAGATGAACACTGTAGCTTTCTTT	CASKPGQMNTVAFF	TRBV27	TRBJ1-1	.	14	.
TGTGCCAGCAGTCGCGACGGTGACAATCAGCCCCAGCATTTT	CASSRDGDNQPQHF	TRBV12-3/TRBV12-4	TRBJ1-5	.	14	few
TGTGCCAGCAGCAACCACGGGACCCCCGATTTTCAGTACTTC	CASSNHGTPDFQYF	TRBV7-9	TRBJ2-7	.	14	few
TGTGCCAGCACCGCAGGGCCCGGGGGGGCAGATACGCAGTATTTT	CASTAGPGGADTQYF	TRBV12-3/TRBV12-4	TRBJ2-3	TRBD2	15	.
TGTGCCAGCAGCTTAATAGCGGGCCCCGCGGGGGTTTACAATGAGCAGTTCTTC	CASSLIAGPAGVYNEQFF	TRBV7-3	TRBJ2-1	TRBD2	18	.
TGCAGCGTACAGAGCTCCTACAATGAGCAGTTCTTC	CSVQSSYNEQFF	TRBV29-1	TRBJ2-1	.	12	many
TGTGCCTGCAACAGGGGCGACACTGAAGCTTCCTTT	CACNRGDTEASF	TRBV6-1	TRBJ1-1	TRBD1	12	.
TGCGCCAGCAGCCAAGAAGATAGCGGGCTCTACAATGAGCAGTTCTTC	CASSQEDSGLYNEQFF	TRBV4-1	TRBJ2-1	TRBD2	16	few
TGTGCCAGCAGTAAGCAGTACTTC	CASSKQYF	TRBV7-9	TRBJ2-7	.	8	few
TGTGCCAGCAGCTTTACAGGGATGGTGAACACTGAAGCTTTCTTT	CASSFTGMVNTEAFF	TRBV7-2	TRBJ1-1	.	15	few
TGCGCCAGCAGCCAAGGATTCACCCAAGAGACCCAGTACTTC	CASSQGFTQETQYF	TRBV4-1	TRBJ2-5	.	14	few
TGCAGCGCTGAGGGGGGACAGGCAGATACGCAGTATTTT	CSAEGGQADTQYF	TRBV29-1	TRBJ2-3	TRBD1	13	.
TGCGCCAGCAGCTTGGGGACCACTACTAATGAAAAACTGTTTTTT	CASSLGTTTNEKLFF	TRBV5-1	TRBJ1-4	.	15	.
TGCAGTGCTAGGGACGGACAGGGGGCGCGCACCATATATTTT	CSARDGQGARTIYF	TRBV20-1	TRBJ1-3	TRBD1	14	few
TGCGCCAGCAGCTCCCTGTCCGGGAGGTCCTACAATGAGCAGTTCTTC	CASSSLSGRSYNEQFF	TRBV10-1	TRBJ2-1	TRBD2	16	.
TGTGCCAGCAGCTTAGATTGGGGGGGTGGCGATGAGCAGTTCTTC	CASSLDWGGGDEQFF	TRBV11-2	TRBJ2-1	TRBD2	15	few
TGTGCCAGCAGCCCTATGCAGGGGTCCCAAGAGACCCAGTACTTC	CASSPMQGSQETQYF	TRBV3-1	TRBJ2-5	.	15	.
TGTGCCAGCAGAGATCTTAACACTGAAGCTTTCTTT	CASRDLNTEAFF	TRBV6-5	TRBJ1-1	.	12	.
TGCAGCGTTGTCTCTAGCGGAAAAAACATTCAGTACTTC	CSVVSSGKNIQYF	TRBV29-1	TRBJ2-4	TRBD2	13	few
TGTGCCAGCAGGGTCGGGACAGCGGCCGGGGAGCTGTTTTTT	CASRVGTAAGELFF	TRBV9	TRBJ2-2	TRBD1	14	few
TGTGCCAGCAGCAAGGCCGGGACAGGGTACAATGAGCAGTTCTTC	CASSKAGTGYNEQFF	TRBV28	TRBJ2-1	TRBD1	15	many
TGTGCCAGCAGCCAAGACAAAGGGACTGTTCTCTACGAGCAGTACTTC	CASSQDKGTVLYEQYF	TRBV4-2	TRBJ2-7	.	16	.
TGCAGCGTTGAAACAGGTAGCCCAGATACGCAGTATTTT	CSVETGSPDTQYF	TRBV29-1	TRBJ2-3	.	13	.